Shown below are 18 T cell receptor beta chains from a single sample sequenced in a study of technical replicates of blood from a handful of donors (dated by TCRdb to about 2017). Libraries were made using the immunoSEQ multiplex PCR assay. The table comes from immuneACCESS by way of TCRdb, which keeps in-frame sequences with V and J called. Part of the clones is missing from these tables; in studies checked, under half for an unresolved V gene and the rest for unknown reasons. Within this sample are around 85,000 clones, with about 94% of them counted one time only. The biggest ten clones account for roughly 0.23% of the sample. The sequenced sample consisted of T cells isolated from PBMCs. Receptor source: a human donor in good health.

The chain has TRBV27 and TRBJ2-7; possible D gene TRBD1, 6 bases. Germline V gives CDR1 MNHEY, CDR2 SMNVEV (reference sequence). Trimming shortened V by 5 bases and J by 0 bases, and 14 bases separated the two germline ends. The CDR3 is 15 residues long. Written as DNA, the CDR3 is TGTGCCAGCAGTCGGTTTGGGGGCGGCTCCTACGAGCAGTACTTC. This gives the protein CASSRFGGGSYEQYF.

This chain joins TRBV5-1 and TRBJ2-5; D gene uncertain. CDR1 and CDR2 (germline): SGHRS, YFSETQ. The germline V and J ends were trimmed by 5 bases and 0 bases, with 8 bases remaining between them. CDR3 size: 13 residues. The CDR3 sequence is CASRYGYQETQYF. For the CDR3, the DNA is TGCGCCAGCAGATACGGGTACCAAGAGACCCAGTACTTC. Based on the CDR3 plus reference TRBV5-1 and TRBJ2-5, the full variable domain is KAGVTQTPRYLIKTRGQQVTLSCSPISGHRSVSWYQQTPGQGLQFLFEYFSETQRNKGNFPGRFSGRQFSNSRSEMNVSTLELGDSALYLCASRYGYQETQYFGPGTRLLVL.

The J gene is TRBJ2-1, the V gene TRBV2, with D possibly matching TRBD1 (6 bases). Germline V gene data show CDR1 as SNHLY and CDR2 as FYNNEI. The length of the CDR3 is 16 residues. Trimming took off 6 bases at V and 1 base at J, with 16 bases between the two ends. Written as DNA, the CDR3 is TGTGCCAGCAGGGGAATCAGGGGAATATCCTACAATGAGCAGTTCTTC. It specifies CASRGIRGISYNEQFF.

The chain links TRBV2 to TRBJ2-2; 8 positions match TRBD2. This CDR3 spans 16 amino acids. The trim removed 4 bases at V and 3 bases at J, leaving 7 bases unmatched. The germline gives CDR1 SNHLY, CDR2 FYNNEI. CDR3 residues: CASSVLLAAYTGELFF. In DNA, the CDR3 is TGTGCCAGCAGTGTTTTACTAGCGGCCTACACCGGGGAGCTGTTTTTT.

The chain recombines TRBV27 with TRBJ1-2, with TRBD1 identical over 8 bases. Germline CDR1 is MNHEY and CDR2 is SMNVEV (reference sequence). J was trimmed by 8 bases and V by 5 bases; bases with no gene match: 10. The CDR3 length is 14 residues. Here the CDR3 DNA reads TGTGCCAGCAGTCCCATGGCAGGGGGCCTCGGCTACACCTTC. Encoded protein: CASSPMAGGLGYTF.

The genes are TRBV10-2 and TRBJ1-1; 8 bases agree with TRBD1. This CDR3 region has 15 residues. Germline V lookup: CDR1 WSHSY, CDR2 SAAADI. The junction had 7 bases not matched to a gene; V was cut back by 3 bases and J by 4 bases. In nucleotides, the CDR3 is TGCGCCAGCAGTGATCCCGGACAGGGAGGCACTGAAGCTTTCTTT. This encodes CASSDPGQGGTEAFF.

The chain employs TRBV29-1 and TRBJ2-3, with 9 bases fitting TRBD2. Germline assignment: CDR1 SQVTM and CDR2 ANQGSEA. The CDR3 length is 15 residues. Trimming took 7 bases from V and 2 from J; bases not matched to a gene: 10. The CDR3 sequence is CSAKRGGRATDTQYF. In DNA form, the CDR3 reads TGCAGCGCTAAAAGGGGCGGGAGGGCCACAGATACGCAGTATTTT.

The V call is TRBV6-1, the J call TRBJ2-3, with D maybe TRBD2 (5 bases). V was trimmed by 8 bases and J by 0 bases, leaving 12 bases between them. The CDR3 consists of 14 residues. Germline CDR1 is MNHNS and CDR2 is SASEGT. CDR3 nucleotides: TGTGCCAGCCGCCGGGAATTTAGCACAGATACGCAGTATTTT. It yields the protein CASRREFSTDTQYF.

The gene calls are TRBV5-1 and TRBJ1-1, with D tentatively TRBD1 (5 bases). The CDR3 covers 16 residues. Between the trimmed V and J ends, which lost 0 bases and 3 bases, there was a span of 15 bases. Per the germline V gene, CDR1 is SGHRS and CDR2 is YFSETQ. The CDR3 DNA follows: TGCGCCAGCAGCTTGGGGGGGGACGATTCATACACTGAAGCTTTCTTT. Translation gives CASSLGGDDSYTEAFF.

CDR3 bases: TGTGCCAGCAGTGAACAGGGGGCTGTGTCACCCCTCCACTTT. Amino acid sequence: CASSEQGAVSPLHF. The V call is TRBV25-1, the J call TRBJ1-6; 8 bases fit TRBD1. This CDR3 spans 14 amino acids. The germline gives CDR1 MGHDK, CDR2 SYGVNS. Trimming removed 2 bases from V and 10 bases from J; junction bases left unmatched: 4. The entire variable domain, with the rest obtained from reference TRBV25-1 and TRBJ1-6, is as follows: EADIYQTPRYLVIGTGKKITLECSQTMGHDKMYWYQQDPGMELHLIHYSYGVNSTEKGDLSSESTVSRIRTEHFPLTLESARPSHTSQYLCASSEQGAVSPLHFGNGTRLTVT.

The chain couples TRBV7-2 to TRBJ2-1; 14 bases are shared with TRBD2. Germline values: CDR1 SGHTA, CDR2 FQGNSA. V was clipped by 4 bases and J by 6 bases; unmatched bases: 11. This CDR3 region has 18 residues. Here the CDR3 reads CASSYRLAGGVGGNEQFF. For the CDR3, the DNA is TGTGCCAGCAGCTACCGACTAGCGGGAGGGGTAGGGGGCAATGAGCAGTTCTTC.

CDR3 coding DNA: TGTGCCAGCAGCTTGGACATCTCCTACAATGAGCAGTTCTTC. Amino acid sequence: CASSLDISYNEQFF. This rearrangement joins TRBV5-4 to TRBJ2-1; D is ambiguous. The CDR3 length is 14 residues. The germline gives CDR1 SGHNT, CDR2 YYREEE (reference sequence). V shed 0 bases and J shed 0 bases, with 4 bases lying between them.

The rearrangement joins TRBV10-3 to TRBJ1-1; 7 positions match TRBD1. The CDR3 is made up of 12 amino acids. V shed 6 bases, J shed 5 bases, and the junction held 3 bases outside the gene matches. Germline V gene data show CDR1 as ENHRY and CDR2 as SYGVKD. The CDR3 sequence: CAISRGNTEAFF. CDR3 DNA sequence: TGTGCCATCAGCAGGGGGAATACTGAAGCTTTCTTT.

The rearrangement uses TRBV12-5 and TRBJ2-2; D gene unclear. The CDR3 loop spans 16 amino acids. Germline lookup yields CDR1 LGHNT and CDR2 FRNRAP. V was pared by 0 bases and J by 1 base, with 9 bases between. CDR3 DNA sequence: TGTGCTAGTGGTTTGGTACCTTCCAGGAACACCGGGGAGCTGTTTTTT. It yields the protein CASGLVPSRNTGELFF.

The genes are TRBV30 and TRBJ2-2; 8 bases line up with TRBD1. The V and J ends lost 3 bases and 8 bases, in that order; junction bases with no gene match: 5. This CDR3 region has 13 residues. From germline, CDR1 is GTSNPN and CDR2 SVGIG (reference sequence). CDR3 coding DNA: TGTGCCTGGAGCCACAGGGGGACTGGGGAGCTGTTTTTT. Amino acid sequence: CAWSHRGTGELFF. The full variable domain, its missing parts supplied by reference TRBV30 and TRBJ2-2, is SQTIHQWPATLVQPVGSPLSLECTVEGTSNPNLYWYRQAAGRGLQLLFYSVGIGQISSEVPQNLSASRPQDRQFILSSKKLLLSDSGFYLCAWSHRGTGELFFGEGSRLTVL.

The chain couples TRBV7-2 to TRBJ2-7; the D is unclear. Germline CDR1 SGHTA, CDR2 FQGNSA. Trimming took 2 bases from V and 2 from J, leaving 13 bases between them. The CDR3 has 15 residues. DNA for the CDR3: TGTGCCAGCAGCTTACAAGGTGATGGAGCCTACGAGCAGTACTTC. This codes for CASSLQGDGAYEQYF.

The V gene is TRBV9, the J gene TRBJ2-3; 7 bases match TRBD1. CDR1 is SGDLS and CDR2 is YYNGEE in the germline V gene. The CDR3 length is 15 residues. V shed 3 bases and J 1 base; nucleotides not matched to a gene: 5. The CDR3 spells CASSAYRGGTDTQYF. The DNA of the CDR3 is TGTGCCAGCAGCGCCTACAGGGGAGGCACAGATACGCAGTATTTT.

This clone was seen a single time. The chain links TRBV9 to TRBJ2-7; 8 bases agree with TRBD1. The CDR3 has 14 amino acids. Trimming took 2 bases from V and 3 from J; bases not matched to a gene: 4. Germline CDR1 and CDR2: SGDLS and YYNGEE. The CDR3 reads CASSVGTGRYEQYF. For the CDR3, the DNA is TGTGCCAGCAGCGTCGGGACAGGACGCTACGAGCAGTACTTC.